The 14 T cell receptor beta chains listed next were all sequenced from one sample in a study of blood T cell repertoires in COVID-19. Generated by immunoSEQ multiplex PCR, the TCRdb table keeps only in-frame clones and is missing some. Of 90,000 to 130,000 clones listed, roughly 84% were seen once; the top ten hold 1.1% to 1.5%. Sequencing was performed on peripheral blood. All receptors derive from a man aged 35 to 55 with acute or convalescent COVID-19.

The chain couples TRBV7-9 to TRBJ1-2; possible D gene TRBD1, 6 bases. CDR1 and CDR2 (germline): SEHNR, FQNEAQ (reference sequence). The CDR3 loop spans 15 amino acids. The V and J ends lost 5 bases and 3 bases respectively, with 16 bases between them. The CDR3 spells CASSPGQGHYYGYTF. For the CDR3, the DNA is TGTGCCAGCAGCCCAGGGCAGGGACATTACTATGGCTACACCTTC.

CDR3 loop: CASRAGVWTEAFF. CDR3 DNA: TGTGCCAGCAGGGCAGGGGTATGGACTGAAGCTTTCTTT. This chain joins TRBV25-1 and TRBJ1-1, with TRBD1 as a possible D gene (6 bases). The CDR3 is 13 residues long. CDR1 is MGHDK and CDR2 is SYGVNS in the germline V gene. V lost 6 bases and J lost 5, with 13 bases in between.

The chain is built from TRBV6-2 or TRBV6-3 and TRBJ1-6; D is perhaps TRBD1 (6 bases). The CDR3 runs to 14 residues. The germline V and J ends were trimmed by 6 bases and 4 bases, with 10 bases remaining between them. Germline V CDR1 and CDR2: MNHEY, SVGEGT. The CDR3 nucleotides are TGTGCCAGCAGCCTCGGACAGTATAATTCACCCCTCCACTTT. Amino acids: CASSLGQYNSPLHF.

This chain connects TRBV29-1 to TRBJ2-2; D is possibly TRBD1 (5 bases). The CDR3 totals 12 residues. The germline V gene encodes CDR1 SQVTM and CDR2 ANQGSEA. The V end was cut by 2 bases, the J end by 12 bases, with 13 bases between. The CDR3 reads CSVEKGSRQLFF. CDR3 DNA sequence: TGCAGCGTTGAAAAGGGGTCTCGGCAGCTGTTTTTT.

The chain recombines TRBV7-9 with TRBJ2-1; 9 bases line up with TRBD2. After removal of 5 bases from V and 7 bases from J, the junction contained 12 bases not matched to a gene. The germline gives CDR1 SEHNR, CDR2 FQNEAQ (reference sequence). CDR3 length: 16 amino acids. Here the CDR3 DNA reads TGTGCCAGCAGCCCTGGCGGGGGGGCAGGTCAGAATGAGCAGTTCTTC. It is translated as CASSPGGGAGQNEQFF.

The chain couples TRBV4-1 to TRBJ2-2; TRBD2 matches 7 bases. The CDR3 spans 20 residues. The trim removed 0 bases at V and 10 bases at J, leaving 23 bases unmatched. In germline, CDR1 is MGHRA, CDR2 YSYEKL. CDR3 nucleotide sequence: TGCGCCAGCAGCCAAGATCTTTTTGGATTAGCGGGTAGGGTAGGAGTGGAGCTGTTTTTT. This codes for CASSQDLFGLAGRVGVELFF.

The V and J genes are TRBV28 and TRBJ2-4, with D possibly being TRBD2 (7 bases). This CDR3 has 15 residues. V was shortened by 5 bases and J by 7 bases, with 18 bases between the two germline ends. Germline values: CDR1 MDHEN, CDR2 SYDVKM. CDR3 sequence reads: CASSPGGISSNIQYF. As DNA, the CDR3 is TGTGCCAGCAGTCCGGGGGGCATCTCGTCGAACATTCAGTACTTC.

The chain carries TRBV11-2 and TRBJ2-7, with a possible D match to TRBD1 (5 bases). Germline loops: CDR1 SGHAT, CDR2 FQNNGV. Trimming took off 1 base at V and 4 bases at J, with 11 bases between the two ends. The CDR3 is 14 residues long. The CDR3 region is CASSLAIGHYEQYF. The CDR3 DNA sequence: TGTGCCAGCAGCTTAGCGATAGGACATTACGAGCAGTACTTC.

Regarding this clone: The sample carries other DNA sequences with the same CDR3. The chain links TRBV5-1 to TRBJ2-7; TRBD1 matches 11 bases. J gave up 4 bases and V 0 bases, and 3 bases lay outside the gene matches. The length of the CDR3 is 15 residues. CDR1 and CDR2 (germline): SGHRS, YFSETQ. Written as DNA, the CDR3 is TGCGCCAGCAGCTTGGGCGGGACAGGGGGGTACGAGCAGTACTTC. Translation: CASSLGGTGGYEQYF.

CDR3 sequence reads: CASRPGYSPLHF. The CDR3 region has the DNA TGTGCCAGCAGGCCAGGATATTCACCCCTCCACTTT. The genes are TRBV12-3 or TRBV12-4 and TRBJ1-6; D is undetermined. V shed 6 bases and J shed 8 bases, with 8 bases lying between them. The CDR3 is 12 amino acids.

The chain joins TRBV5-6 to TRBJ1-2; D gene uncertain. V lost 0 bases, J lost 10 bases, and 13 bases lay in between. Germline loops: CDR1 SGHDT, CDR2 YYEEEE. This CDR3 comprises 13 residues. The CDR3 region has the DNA TGTGCCAGCAGCTTGGGAATCCGCGCCGCCTACACCTTC. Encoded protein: CASSLGIRAAYTF. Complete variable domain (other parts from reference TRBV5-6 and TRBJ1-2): DAGVTQSPTHLIKTRGQQVTLRCSPKSGHDTVSWYQQALGQGPQFIFQYYEEEERQRGNFPDRFSGHQFPNYSSELNVNALLLGDSALYLCASSLGIRAAYTFGSGTRLTVV.

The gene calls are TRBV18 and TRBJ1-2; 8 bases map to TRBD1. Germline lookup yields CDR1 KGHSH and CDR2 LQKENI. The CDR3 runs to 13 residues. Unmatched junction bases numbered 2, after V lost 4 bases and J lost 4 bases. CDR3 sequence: CASSQGQGYGYTF. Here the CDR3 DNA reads TGTGCCAGCTCACAAGGACAGGGCTATGGCTACACCTTC.

Written as DNA, the CDR3 is TGCAGCGTTGAGAGAGGGGACTCCCCGAATACGCAGTATTTT. Protein: CSVERGDSPNTQYF. The chain combines TRBV29-1 with TRBJ2-3; a weak D match, TRBD2 (6 bases). The germline V gene encodes CDR1 SQVTM and CDR2 ANQGSEA. This CDR3 spans 14 amino acids. Trimming stripped 3 bases from V and 7 bases from J, with 17 bases between.

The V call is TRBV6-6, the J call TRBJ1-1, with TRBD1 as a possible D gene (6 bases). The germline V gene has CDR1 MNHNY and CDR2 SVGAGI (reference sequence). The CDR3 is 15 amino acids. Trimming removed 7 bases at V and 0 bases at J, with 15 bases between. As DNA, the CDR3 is TGTGCCAGCATTCCTAGGACAGACTTGAACACTGAAGCTTTCTTT. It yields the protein CASIPRTDLNTEAFF.